This T cell receptor beta chain was recorded in a study of cytotoxic CD8 clonotypes in ibrutinib-treated CLL. Study summary: Recorded responses included approximately 25 partial and 2 complete; following median about 68 months, roughly 15 stayed remitted and roughly twelve progressed. Timing of response sample collection was a median roughly 11 months after treatment start, with a range of 6 to 36. Findings and limits, study-wide: Public clonotypes were uncommon and contracted or stayed stable on treatment.

Cryopreserved PBMCs yielded approximately 2 micrograms of genomic DNA for TCR beta libraries. To note about this clone: The antigen is not known.

Germline lookup yields CDR1 MNHEY and CDR2 SVGAGI. V was trimmed by 0 bases and J by 8 bases, leaving 7 bases between them. The CDR3 length is 12 residues. Repertoires were generated with immunoSEQ multiplex PCR, while TCRdb's copy carries only in-frame clones and drops some. This sample yields 150,000 or so clones, of which 77% are seen a single time; around 30% belongs to the top ten. The sequenced sample was PBMCs, obtained after 12 months of ibrutinib treatment. The clonotype was recovered from a human donor with chronic lymphocytic leukemia. V is TRBV6-5 and J is TRBJ1-2; unclear D gene. The CDR3 region has the DNA TGTGCCAGCAGTTACTCGAAGTCGGGCTACACCTTC. Its translation: CASSYSKSGYTF.